The 2 T cell receptor beta chains in this list originate from one sample, sequenced in a study of spatial heterogeneity in lung cancer. Time point noted: sample taken at primary tumor resection. Material for sequencing was whole RNA from tumor, nontumor lung or frozen PBMC, left unsorted. TCRdb re-analysed the 5' RACE reads in MiXCR, keeping a single row per CDR3 protein. Here the sample spans around 60,000 distinct CDR3 sequences, around 8.2% being singletons. The specimen comprised PBMCs, sampled at surgery. The receptor set was obtained from a female donor with early-stage non-small cell lung cancer.

This clonotype was found many times. The chain employs TRBV7-9 and TRBJ1-4, with TRBD1 matching over 8 bases. There are 15 residues in the CDR3. V lost 5 bases, J lost 4 bases, and 6 bases stayed unmatched. In germline, CDR1 is SEHNR, CDR2 FQNEAQ (reference sequence). The CDR3 nucleotides are TGTGCCAGCAGCCCCGACAGGGGAAGTAATGAAAAACTGTTTTTT. As protein: CASSPDRGSNEKLFF.

This clonotype was counted ten times or more. The V call is TRBV2, the J call TRBJ1-1; D not resolved. Looked up from germline, CDR1 is SNHLY and CDR2 is FYNNEI. The ends were cut back, 6 bases at V and 0 bases at J, with 14 bases in the middle. The CDR3 consists of 15 residues. CDR3 residues: CASSRNFRMNTEAFF. The CDR3 coding sequence is TGTGCCAGCAGCCGCAACTTTCGGATGAACACTGAAGCTTTCTTT.